The 5 T cell receptor beta chains listed next were all sequenced from one sample in a study of beta chain features in type 1 diabetes. No cognate antigen is known for these TCRs. Study-wide results and caveats: Within each of all four CD4+ subsets, Type 1 diabetes patients had TCRB CDR3s that were moderately but significantly shorter.

Sequenced material consisted of expressed TCRB transcripts (all of the isolated RNA was reverse transcribed). Here immunoSEQ multiplex PCR was the method, and the copy in TCRdb shows in-frame clones only, minus some. The sample shows some 350,000 clones, 9.5% to 10% of them seen only once. The source material was central memory CD4+ T cells from blood. These receptor sequences come from a young man with type 1 diabetes.

The V and J genes are TRBV5-1 and TRBJ2-6, with a weak D call TRBD1 (5 bases). Between the trimmed V and J ends, which lost 2 bases and 0 bases, there was a span of 15 bases. The germline V gene has CDR1 SGHRS and CDR2 YFSETQ. The CDR3 totals 18 residues. The CDR3 DNA reads as TGCGCCAGCAGCTTAGTGGGCAGGGCCTCCTCTGGGGCCAACGTCCTGACTTTC. It specifies CASSLVGRASSGANVLTF.

The table lists this clone with many counts. The rearrangement joins TRBV5-1 to TRBJ2-1; maybe TRBD1 (5 bases). This CDR3 spans 15 amino acids. The V gene's germline CDR1 is SGHRS and CDR2 YFSETQ. Trimming removed 0 bases at V and 4 bases at J, with 11 bases between. CDR3 DNA: TGCGCCAGCAGCTTGGTGGCAGGGCCTTACAATGAGCAGTTCTTC. Translated, it gives CASSLVAGPYNEQFF.

The chain recombines TRBV11-2 with TRBJ1-1; tentative D call: TRBD1 (6 bases). Trimming pared 5 bases from V and 8 bases from J, leaving 15 bases between. CDR3 length: 13 amino acids. CDR1 is SGHAT and CDR2 is FQNNGV in the germline V gene. The CDR3, as DNA: TGTGCCAGCAGCGCCTTCACAGGGTACGAAGCTTTCTTT. Its protein is CASSAFTGYEAFF.

This clone was seen repeatedly, ten times or more. The chain combines TRBV7-2 with TRBJ2-6; 7 bases align to TRBD1. Germline CDR1 and CDR2: SGHTA and FQGNSA. Losses at the gene ends were 5 bases for V and 2 bases for J; bases not matched to a gene: 3. The CDR3 spans 15 residues. This CDR3 reads CASSTDRAGANVLTF. The CDR3 coding sequence is TGTGCCAGCAGCACTGACAGGGCTGGGGCCAACGTCCTGACTTTC.

This clone was seen at least ten times. The genes are TRBV7-9 and TRBJ1-5; no reliable D call. Looked up from germline, CDR1 is SEHNR and CDR2 is FQNEAQ (reference sequence). The ends were cut back, 3 bases at V and 7 bases at J, with 7 bases in the middle. There are 12 residues in the CDR3. The CDR3 coding sequence is TGTGCCAGCAGCTTTTTCGGACAGCCCCAGCATTTT. Residues: CASSFFGQPQHF.